This T cell receptor (beta chain) was recovered during a study of CD8+CD57+ T cells in acquired aplastic anemia. As for the study in general: Sorted CD4+ and CD8+ cells yielded DNA averaging approximately 3.5 ug. Study-level results: Found in both controls and patients were around 30 CD8+ CDR3 sequences.

As for this clonotype: The antigen is undetermined.

CDR3 and TCR beta VDJ profiling relied on a genomic DNA template. One entry per CDR3 protein results from TCRdb running MiXCR on the reads. The sample shows about 160,000 distinct CDR3 sequences, roughly 48% of them seen only once. The sequenced material came from sorted CD4+, CD8+, or CD8+CD57+ T cells (not recorded which) from PBMCs. This sequence originates from a human donor in good health.

CDR3 DNA sequence: TGTGCCAGCAGCTACCTCACTGAAGCTTTCTTT. Encoded protein: CASSYLTEAFF. The V call is TRBV7-2, the J call TRBJ1-1; no clear D gene. Germline V gives CDR1 SGHTA, CDR2 FQGNSA. Trimming took off 4 bases at V and 4 bases at J, with 4 bases between the two ends. The CDR3 has 11 amino acids.